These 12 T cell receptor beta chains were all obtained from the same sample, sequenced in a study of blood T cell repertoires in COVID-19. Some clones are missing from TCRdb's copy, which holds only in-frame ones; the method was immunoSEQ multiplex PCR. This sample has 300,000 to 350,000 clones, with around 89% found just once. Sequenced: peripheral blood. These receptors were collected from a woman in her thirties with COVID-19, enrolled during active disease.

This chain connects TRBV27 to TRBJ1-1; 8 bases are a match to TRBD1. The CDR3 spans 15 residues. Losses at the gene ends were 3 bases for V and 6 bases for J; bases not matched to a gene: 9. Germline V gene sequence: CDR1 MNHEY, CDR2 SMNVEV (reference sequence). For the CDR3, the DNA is TGTGCCAGCAGTTTCCAGGGGGCCTGGTTTTCTGAAGCTTTCTTT. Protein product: CASSFQGAWFSEAFF.

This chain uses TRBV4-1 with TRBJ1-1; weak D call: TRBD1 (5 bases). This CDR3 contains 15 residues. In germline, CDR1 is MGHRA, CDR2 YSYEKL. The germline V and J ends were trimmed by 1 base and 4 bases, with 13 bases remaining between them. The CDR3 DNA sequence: TGCGCCAGCAGCCAAGGCCCCCAAAGGGGCACTGAAGCTTTCTTT. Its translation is CASSQGPQRGTEAFF.

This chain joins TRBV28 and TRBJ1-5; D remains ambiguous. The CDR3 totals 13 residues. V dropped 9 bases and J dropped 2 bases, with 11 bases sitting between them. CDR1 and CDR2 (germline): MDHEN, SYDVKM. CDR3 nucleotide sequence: TGTGCCAGTCGCCGGGGAGGCAATCAGCCCCAGCATTTT. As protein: CASRRGGNQPQHF.

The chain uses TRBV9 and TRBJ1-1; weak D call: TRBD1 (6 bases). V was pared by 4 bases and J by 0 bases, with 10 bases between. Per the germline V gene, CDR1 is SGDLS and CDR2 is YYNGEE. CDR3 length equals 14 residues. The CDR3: CASSRGGVNTEAFF. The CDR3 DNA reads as TGTGCCAGCAGCAGAGGGGGTGTGAACACTGAAGCTTTCTTT.

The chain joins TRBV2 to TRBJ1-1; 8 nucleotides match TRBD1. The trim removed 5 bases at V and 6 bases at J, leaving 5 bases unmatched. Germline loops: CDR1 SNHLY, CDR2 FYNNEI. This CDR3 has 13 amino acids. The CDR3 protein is CASSLETGAEAFF. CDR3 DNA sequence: TGTGCCAGCAGTCTCGAGACAGGGGCTGAAGCTTTCTTT.

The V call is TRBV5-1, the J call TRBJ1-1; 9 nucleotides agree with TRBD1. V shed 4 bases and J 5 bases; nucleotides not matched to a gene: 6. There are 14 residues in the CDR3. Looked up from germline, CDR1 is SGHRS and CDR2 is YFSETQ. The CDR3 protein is CASSRGQGTTEAFF. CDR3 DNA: TGCGCCAGCAGCAGAGGACAGGGGACTACTGAAGCTTTCTTT.

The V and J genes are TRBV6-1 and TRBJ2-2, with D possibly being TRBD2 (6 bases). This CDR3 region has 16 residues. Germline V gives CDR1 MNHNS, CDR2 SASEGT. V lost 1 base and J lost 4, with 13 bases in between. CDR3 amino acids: CASSEVGGRGTGELFF. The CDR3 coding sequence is TGTGCCAGCAGTGAAGTTGGCGGGCGGGGCACCGGGGAGCTGTTTTTT.

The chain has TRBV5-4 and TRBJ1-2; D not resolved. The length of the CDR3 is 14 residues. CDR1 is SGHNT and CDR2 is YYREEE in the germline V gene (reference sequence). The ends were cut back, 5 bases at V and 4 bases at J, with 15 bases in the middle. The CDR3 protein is CASREDGRGYGYTF. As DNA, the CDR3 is TGTGCCAGCAGGGAAGACGGGAGAGGCTATGGCTACACCTTC. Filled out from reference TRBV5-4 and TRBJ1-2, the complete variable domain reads ETGVTQSPTHLIKTRGQQVTLRCSSQSGHNTVSWYQQALGQGPQFIFQYYREEENGRGNFPPRFSGLQFPNYSSELNVNALELDDSALYLCASREDGRGYGYTFGSGTRLTVV.

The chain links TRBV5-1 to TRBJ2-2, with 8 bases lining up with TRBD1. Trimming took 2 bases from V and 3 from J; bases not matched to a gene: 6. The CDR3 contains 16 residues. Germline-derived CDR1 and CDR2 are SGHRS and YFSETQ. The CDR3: CASSLRDRRYTGELFF. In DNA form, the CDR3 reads TGCGCCAGCAGCTTACGGGACAGGAGATACACCGGGGAGCTGTTTTTT.

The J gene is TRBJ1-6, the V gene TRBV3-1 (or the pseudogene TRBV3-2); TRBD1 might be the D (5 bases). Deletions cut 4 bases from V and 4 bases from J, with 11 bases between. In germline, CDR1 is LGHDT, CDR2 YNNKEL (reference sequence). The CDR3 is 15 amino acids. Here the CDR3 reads CASSLQGQYNSPLHF. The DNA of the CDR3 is TGTGCCAGCAGCCTCCAGGGCCAATATAATTCACCCCTCCACTTT.

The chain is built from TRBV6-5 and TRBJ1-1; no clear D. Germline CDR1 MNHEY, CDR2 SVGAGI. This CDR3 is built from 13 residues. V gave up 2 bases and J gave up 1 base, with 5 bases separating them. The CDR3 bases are TGTGCCAGCAGTTACGGGCAGAACACTGAAGCTTTCTTT. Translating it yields CASSYGQNTEAFF.

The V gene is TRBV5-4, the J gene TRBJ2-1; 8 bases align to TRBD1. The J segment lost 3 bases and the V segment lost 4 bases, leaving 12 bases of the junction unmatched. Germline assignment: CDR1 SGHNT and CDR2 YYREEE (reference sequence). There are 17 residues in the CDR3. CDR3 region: CASSPTLLDRDYNEQFF. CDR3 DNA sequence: TGTGCCAGCAGCCCCACCCTCCTGGACAGGGACTACAATGAGCAGTTCTTC. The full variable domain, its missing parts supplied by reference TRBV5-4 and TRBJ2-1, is ETGVTQSPTHLIKTRGQQVTLRCSSQSGHNTVSWYQQALGQGPQFIFQYYREEENGRGNFPPRFSGLQFPNYSSELNVNALELDDSALYLCASSPTLLDRDYNEQFFGPGTRLTVL.